The TCR beta chain under discussion was sequenced for a study of blood T cells in healthy people across ages. The ends lost 6 bases at V and 9 bases at J; junction bases unmatched: 11. This CDR3 has 14 amino acids. Germline CDR1 SGHNT, CDR2 YENEEA. General observations from the study: Unsorted PBMC input precluded a conclusive naive versus antigen-experienced comparison.

As regards this clonotype: Its antigen is not identified.

Through a sample-barcoded 5' primer and a J-beta primer mix, a second PCR was run for roughly 6 to 11 cycles. Each TCR beta cDNA got a 12-nucleotide random molecular identifier. Researchers report that each sample yielded at least 2.5 million CDR3-containing paired-end reads. One entry per CDR3 protein results from TCRdb running MiXCR on the 5' RACE reads. The data contain 1.5 million to 2 million distinct CDR3 sequences, about 39% of them seen just once; the ten biggest clones take up 23%. The study drew donors from healthy Caucasian individuals in Russia aged 6 to 90. The sequence was obtained from a human donor in good health. The sample comprised blood. The genes are TRBV11-3 and TRBJ2-1; 7 positions agree with TRBD2. DNA for the CDR3: TGTGCCAGCAGTGAAGCGGGGTCTTGGGTTGAGCAGTTCTTC. Amino acid sequence: CASSEAGSWVEQFF.